The clone carrying this T cell receptor (beta chain) was recorded at least ten times. The target antigen is unknown. This entry comes from a study of T cells after yellow fever vaccination. Across the study: SMART-Seq v4 Ultra Low Input handled preparation of low-cell-number fractions.

V lost 4 bases and J lost 5, with 11 bases in between. Looked up from germline, CDR1 is MDHEN and CDR2 is SYDVKM. This CDR3 contains 13 residues. TCRdb processed the 5' RACE reads anew with MiXCR; each CDR3 protein has one entry. Of over 300,000 distinct CDR3 sequences listed, about 3.5% are singletons. Study observations and caveats: Boosting was followed by the reappearance of most primary-vaccination clones (about 97% CD4, 70% to 90% CD8).

This TCR was recovered from a man aged 18 to 35 who received the YFV17D yellow fever vaccine. The sample in question was PBMCs, obtained on the day of the yellow fever booster vaccination. V and J are TRBV28 and TRBJ1-2; D ambiguous. Here the CDR3 DNA reads TGTGCCAGCAGTTCAAGTCCGGAGTATGGCTACACCTTC. The encoded protein is CASSSSPEYGYTF.